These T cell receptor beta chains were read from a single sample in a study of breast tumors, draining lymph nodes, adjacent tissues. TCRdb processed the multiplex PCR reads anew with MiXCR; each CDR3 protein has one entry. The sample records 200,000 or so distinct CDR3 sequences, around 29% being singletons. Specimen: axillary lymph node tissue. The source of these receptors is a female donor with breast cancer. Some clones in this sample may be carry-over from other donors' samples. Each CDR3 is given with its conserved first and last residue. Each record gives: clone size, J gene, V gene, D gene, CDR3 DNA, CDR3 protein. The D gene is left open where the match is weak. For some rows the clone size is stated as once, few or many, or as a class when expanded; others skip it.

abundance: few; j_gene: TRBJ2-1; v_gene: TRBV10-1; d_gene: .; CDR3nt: TGCGCCACAGACGAACGCTCCTACAATGAGCAGTTCTTC; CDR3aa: CATDERSYNEQFF
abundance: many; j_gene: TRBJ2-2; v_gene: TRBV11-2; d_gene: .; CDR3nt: TGTGCCAGCAGCCGAGGGACGGGCACCGGGGAGCTGTTTTTT; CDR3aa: CASSRGTGTGELFF
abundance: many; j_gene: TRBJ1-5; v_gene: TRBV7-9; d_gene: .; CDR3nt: TGTGCCAGCAGCTTAGTGACCCGCGATGGGGGAAGCCGTAGTGGCAATCAGCCCCAGCATTTT; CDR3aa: CASSLVTRDGGSRSGNQPQHF
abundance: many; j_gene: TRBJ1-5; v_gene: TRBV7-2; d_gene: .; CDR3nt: TGTGCCAGCCAGGATAGCAATCAGCCCCAGCATTTT; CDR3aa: CASQDSNQPQHF
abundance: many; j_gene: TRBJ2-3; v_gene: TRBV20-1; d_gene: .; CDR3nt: TGCAGTGCTCGGACAGTAGGGTACGCAGATACGCAGTATTTT; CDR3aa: CSARTVGYADTQYF
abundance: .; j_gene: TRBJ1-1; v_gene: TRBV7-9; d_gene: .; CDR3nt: TGTGCCAGCAGCTCGACGACCGGGATGAACACTGAAGCTTTCTTT; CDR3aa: CASSSTTGMNTEAFF
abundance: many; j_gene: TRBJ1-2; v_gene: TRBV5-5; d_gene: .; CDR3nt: TGTGCCAGCAGCTGGGACATTCATTATGGCTACACCTTC; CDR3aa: CASSWDIHYGYTF
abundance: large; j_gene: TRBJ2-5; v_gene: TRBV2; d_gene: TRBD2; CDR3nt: TGTGCCAGCAGTGTAACCATAGCGGGGGACAACCAAGAGACCCAGTACTTC; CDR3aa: CASSVTIAGDNQETQYF
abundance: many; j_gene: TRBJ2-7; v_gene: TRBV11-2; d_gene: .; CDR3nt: TGTGCCAGCCCTTATTATCCGGCAGGCTCCTACGAGCAGTACTTC; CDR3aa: CASPYYPAGSYEQYF
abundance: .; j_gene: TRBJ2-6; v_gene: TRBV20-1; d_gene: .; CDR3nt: TGCAGTGCTAGAGCAACCGGGTCCTCTAAGACTGGGGCCAACGTCCTGACTTTC; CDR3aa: CSARATGSSKTGANVLTF
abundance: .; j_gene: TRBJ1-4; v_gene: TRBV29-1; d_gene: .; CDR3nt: TGCAGCTTGGCGACAGTAACAGGAAAACTGTTTTTT; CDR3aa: CSLATVTGKLFF
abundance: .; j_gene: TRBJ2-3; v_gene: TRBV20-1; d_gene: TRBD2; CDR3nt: TGCAGTGCTACGGGAGGGGACACAGATACGCAGTATTTT; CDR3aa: CSATGGDTDTQYF
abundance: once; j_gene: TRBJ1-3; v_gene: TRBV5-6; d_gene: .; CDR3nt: TGTGCCAGCAACCCAGGAGGTAGCGGGAGCACCATATATTTT; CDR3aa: CASNPGGSGSTIYF
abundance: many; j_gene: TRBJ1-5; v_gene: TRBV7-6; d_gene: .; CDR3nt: TGTGCCAGCAGCCGGGGACACAGCAATCAGCCCCAGCATTTT; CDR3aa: CASSRGHSNQPQHF
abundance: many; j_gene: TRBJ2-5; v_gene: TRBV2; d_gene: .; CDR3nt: TGTGCCGGGGGGACTTGGGAGACCCAGTACTTC; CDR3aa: CAGGTWETQYF
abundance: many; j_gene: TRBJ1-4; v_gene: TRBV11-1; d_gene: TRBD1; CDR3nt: TGTGCCAGCAGCCCCCGGGACAGGGGGCCTGATAATGAAAAACTGTTTTTT; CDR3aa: CASSPRDRGPDNEKLFF
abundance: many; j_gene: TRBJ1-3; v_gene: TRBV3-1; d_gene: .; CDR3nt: TGTGCCAGCAGCCGTGGGGGAGGGTCTGGAAACACCATATATTTT; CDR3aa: CASSRGGGSGNTIYF
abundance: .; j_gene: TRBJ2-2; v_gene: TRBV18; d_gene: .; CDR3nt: TGTGCCAGCTCACCGATGGCAGGAGGTGGGGAGCTGTTTTTT; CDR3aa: CASSPMAGGGELFF
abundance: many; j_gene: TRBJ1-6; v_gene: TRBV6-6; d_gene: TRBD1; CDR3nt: TGTGCCAGCAGTACTCAGGGGGGTAATTCACCCCTCCACTTT; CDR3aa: CASSTQGGNSPLHF
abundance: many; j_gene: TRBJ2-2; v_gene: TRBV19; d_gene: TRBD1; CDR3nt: TGTGCCAGTCGGACAGGGGGATCAGGCGGGGAGCTGTTTTTT; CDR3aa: CASRTGGSGGELFF
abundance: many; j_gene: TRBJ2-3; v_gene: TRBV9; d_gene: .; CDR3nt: TGTGCCAGCAGCCCCGGCGGGCGGGGCACAGGGGATACGCAGTATTTT; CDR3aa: CASSPGGRGTGDTQYF
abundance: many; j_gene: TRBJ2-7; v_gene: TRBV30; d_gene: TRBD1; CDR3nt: TGTGCCTGGAGTTTGGGGACAGGGGCCCACGAGCAGTACTTC; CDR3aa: CAWSLGTGAHEQYF
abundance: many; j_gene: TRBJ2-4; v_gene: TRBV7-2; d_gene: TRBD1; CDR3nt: TGTGCCAGCAGCGCCGGACAGGGGTACATTCAGTACTTC; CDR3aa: CASSAGQGYIQYF
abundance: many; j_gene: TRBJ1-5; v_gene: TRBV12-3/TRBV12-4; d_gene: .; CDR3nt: TGTGCCAGCAGCCCCGGGGAGGGGTATCAGCCCCAGCATTTT; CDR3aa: CASSPGEGYQPQHF
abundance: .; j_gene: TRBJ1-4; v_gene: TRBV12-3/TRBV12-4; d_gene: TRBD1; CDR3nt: TGTGCCAGCAGTCCCCCAGGGGGGTCCTACAATGAAAAACTGTTTTTT; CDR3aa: CASSPPGGSYNEKLFF
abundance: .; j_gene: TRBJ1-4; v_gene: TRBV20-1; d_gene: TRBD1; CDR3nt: TGCAGTGCTAGAGATGGCGGCGGGGCAGGGGGTGAAAAACTGTTTTTT; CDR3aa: CSARDGGGAGGEKLFF
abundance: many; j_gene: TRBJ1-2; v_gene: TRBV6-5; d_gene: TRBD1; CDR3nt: TGTGCCAGCAGACTCAAACAGGGGACCGGGGGCTACACCTTC; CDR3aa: CASRLKQGTGGYTF
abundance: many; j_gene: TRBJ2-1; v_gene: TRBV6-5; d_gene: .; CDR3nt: TGTGCCAGCAGCGTACCTGGGGACTACAATGAGCAGTTCTTC; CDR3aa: CASSVPGDYNEQFF
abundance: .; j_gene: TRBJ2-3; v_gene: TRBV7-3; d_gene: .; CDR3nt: TGTGCCAGCAGCTTGGGAGGACTGGGTAGCTCCTACAATGAGCAGTATTTT; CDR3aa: CASSLGGLGSSYNEQYF
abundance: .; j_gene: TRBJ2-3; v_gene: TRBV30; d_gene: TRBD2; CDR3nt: TGTGCCTGGAGTAGGGGACTAGCGGGTACTAGCACAGATACGCAGTATTTT; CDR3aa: CAWSRGLAGTSTDTQYF
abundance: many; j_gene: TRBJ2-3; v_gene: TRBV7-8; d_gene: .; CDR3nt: TGTGCCAGCAGAAGGGCAGCTGACACAGATACGCAGTATTTT; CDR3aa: CASRRAADTDTQYF
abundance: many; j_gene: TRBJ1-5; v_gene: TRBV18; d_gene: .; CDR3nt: TGTGCCAGCTCAGGGGGATATAGCAATCAGCCCCAGCATTTT; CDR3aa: CASSGGYSNQPQHF
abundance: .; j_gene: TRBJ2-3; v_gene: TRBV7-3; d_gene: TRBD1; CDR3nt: TGTGCCAGCAGCTCAGCCCGGGACAGGGGGCCAGATACGCAGTATTTT; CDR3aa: CASSSARDRGPDTQYF
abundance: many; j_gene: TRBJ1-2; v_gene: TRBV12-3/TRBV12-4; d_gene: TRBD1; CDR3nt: TGTGCCAGCAGTCCCGGGACAGGGGCTAACTATGGCTACACCTTC; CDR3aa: CASSPGTGANYGYTF
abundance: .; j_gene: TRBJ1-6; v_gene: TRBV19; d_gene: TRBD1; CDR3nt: TGTGCCAGTAGTATAAAGACAGGGGGATCACCCCTCCACTTT; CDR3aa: CASSIKTGGSPLHF
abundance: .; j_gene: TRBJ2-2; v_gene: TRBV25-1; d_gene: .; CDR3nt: TGTGCTAGCCGTGGGAACACCGGGGAGCTGTTTTTT; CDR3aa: CASRGNTGELFF
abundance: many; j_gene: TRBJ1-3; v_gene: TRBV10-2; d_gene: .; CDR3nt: TGCGCCAGCAGTGAGTCAGGGGGACATGGAAACACCATATATTTT; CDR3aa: CASSESGGHGNTIYF
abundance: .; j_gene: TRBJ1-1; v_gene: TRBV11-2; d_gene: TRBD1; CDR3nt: TGTGCCAGCAGCACAGGGGTGAGGGGCACTGAAGCTTTCTTT; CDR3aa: CASSTGVRGTEAFF
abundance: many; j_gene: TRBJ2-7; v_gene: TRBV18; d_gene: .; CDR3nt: TGTGCCAGCTCACCGGACGGCGAGCAGTACTTC; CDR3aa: CASSPDGEQYF
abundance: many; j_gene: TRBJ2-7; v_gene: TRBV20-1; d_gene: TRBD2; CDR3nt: TGCAGTGCTGAAGCGGGAGGGATTAAACGGCAGTACTTC; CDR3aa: CSAEAGGIKRQYF
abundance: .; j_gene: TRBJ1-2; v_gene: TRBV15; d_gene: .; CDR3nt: TGTGCCACCAGCAGCTTAGTTCGGCCCGGGGCGAGGGACTATGGCTACACCTTC; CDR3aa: CATSSLVRPGARDYGYTF
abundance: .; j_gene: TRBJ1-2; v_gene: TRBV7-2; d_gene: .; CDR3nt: TGTGCCAGCAGCCCACCTTCTCAAAGGACCTATGGCTACACCTTC; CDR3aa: CASSPPSQRTYGYTF
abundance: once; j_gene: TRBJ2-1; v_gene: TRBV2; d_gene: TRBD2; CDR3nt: TGTGCCAGCAGTGAAGCGGCTAGCGGAAGCTCCTACAATGAGCAGTTCTTC; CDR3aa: CASSEAASGSSYNEQFF
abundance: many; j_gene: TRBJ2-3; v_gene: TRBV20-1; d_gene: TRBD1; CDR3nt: TGCAGTGCTAGGGACAGGGGGTTGTCAGATACGCAGTATTTT; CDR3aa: CSARDRGLSDTQYF
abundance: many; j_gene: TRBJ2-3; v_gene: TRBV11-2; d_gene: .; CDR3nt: TGTGCCACCACCCGGTTAGTCGGCCAGGGGGATACGCAGTATTTT; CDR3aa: CATTRLVGQGDTQYF
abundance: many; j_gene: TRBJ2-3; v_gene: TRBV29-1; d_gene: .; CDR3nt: TGCAGCGCCGAGGGTAGCACAGATACGCAGTATTTT; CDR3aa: CSAEGSTDTQYF
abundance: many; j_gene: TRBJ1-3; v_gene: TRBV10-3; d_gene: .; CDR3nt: TGTGCCATCAGTGACCCCAGGAGGGGAGGGAGTCCTGGAAACACCATATATTTT; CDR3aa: CAISDPRRGGSPGNTIYF
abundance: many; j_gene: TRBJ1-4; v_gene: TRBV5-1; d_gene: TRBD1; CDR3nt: TGCGCCAGCAGCGTGGACAGGGTTTCAACTAATGAAAAACTGTTTTTT; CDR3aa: CASSVDRVSTNEKLFF
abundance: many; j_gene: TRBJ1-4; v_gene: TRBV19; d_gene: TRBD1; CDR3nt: TGTGCCAGTAGCCCAGGGGGCGGCGAAAAACTGTTTTTT; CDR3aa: CASSPGGGEKLFF
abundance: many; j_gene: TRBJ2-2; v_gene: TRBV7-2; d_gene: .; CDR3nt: TGTGCCAGCAGCTTATCAATGACGAACACCGGGGAGCTGTTTTTT; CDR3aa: CASSLSMTNTGELFF
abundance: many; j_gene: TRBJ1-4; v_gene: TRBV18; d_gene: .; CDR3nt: TGTGCCAGCTCACCGGGGTTGAATGAAAAACTGTTTTTT; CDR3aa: CASSPGLNEKLFF
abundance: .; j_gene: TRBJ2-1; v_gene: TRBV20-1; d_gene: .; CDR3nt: TGCAGTGCTACGGTGGTGGACAGTGAGCAGTTCTTC; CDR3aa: CSATVVDSEQFF
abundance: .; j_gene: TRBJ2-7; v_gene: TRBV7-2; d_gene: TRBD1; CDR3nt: TGTGCCAGCAGCGGGGACAGGGTTCGATCCTACGAGCAGTACTTC; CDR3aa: CASSGDRVRSYEQYF